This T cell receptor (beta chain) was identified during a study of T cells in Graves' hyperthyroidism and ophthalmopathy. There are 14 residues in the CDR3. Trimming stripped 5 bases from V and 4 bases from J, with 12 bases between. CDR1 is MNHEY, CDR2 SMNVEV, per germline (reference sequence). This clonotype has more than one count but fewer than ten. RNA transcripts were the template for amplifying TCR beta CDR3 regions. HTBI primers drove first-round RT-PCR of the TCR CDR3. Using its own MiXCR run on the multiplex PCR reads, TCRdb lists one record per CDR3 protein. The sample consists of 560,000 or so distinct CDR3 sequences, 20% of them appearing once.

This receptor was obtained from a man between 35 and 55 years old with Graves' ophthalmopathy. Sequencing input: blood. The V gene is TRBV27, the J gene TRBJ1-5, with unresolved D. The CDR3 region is CASSKGSSNQPQHF. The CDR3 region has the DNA TGTGCCAGCAGTAAAGGGTCGTCGAATCAGCCCCAGCATTTT.